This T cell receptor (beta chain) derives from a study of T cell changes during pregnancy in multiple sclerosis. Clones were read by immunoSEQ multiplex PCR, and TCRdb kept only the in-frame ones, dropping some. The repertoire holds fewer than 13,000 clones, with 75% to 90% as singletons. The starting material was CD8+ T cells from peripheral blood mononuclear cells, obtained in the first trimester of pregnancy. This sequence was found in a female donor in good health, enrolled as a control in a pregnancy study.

The CDR3 loop reads CASSEDPRPEAGYTF. The CDR3, as DNA: TGTGCCAGCAGTGAAGATCCCCGACCGGAGGCTGGCTACACCTTC. The chain links TRBV2 to TRBJ1-2; D is unresolved. Germline CDR1 is SNHLY and CDR2 is FYNNEI. There are 15 residues in the CDR3. V lost 1 base and J 7 bases, leaving 16 bases between the germline ends.